A single TCR beta chain is shown here with its context. This entry is derived from a study of CD8 T cells in Susac syndrome. Study at large: Treatment at blood withdrawal was none, corticosteroids, or intravenous immunoglobulin alone in Susac syndrome patients.

Diagnostic criteria defined recently for definite or probable disease were met by the Susac syndrome patients. It was with random hexamers that roughly 0.45 to 1 ug RNA was reverse transcribed. TCRdb passed the immunoSEQ multiplex PCR reads through MiXCR, listing each CDR3 protein once. The table lists under 200,000 distinct CDR3 sequences, roughly 90% of them singletons. Trimming shortened V by 6 bases and J by 2 bases, and 13 bases separated the two germline ends. This CDR3 has 15 residues. CDR1 and CDR2 from the germline V gene are SNHLY and FYNNEI. The sequenced material came from CD4+ T cells from PBMCs. The chain carries TRBV2 and TRBJ2-2; possibly TRBD2 for D (6 bases). This TCR came from a human donor with Susac syndrome. For the CDR3, the DNA is TGTGCCAGCAGGAGGAGGGCAGCAAACACCGGGGAGCTGTTTTTT. This sequence encodes CASRRRAANTGELFF.